The 10 T cell receptor beta chains below all came from one sample that was sequenced in a study of cytomegalovirus exposure and HLA in healthy donors. PCR amplification relied on 60 Vbeta primers (plus 13 Jbeta primers). Repertoires were generated with immunoSEQ multiplex PCR, while TCRdb's copy carries only in-frame clones and drops some. The table includes about 93,000 clones, about four fifths detected once. The sample taken for sequencing was PBMCs. Receptors were obtained from a man between 45 and 60 years old in good health and CMV-seronegative.

The gene calls are TRBV7-9 and TRBJ2-7; tentatively, D is TRBD1 (6 bases). Germline CDR1 reads SEHNR; CDR2 reads FQNEAQ (reference sequence). V was pared by 2 bases and J by 6 bases, with 11 bases between. The CDR3 has 13 residues. CDR3 DNA: TGTGCCAGCAGCTTAAACAGGGTGCGCGAGCAGTACTTC. Translating gives CASSLNRVREQYF.

This rearrangement joins TRBV28 to TRBJ2-5, with D tentatively TRBD2 (6 bases). The CDR3 extends over 16 amino acids. Trimming took off 5 bases at V and 1 base at J, with 17 bases between the two ends. Per the germline V gene, CDR1 is MDHEN and CDR2 is SYDVKM. The CDR3 DNA reads as TGTGCCAGCAGTCTAGGCCCAGGCGGGACCCAAGAGACCCAGTACTTC. Residues: CASSLGPGGTQETQYF.

V is TRBV5-1 and J is TRBJ2-2; D is possibly TRBD1 (5 bases). Germline V gene data show CDR1 as SGHRS and CDR2 as YFSETQ. Trimming pared 3 bases from V and 6 bases from J, leaving 15 bases between. The CDR3 totals 15 residues. Here the CDR3 reads CASSSGQGLAGELFF. The CDR3 DNA reads as TGCGCCAGCAGCTCCGGACAAGGCCTTGCCGGGGAGCTGTTTTTT. Full variable domain (outside the CDR3, taken from reference TRBV5-1 and TRBJ2-2): KAGVTQTPRYLIKTRGQQVTLSCSPISGHRSVSWYQQTPGQGLQFLFEYFSETQRNKGNFPGRFSGRQFSNSRSEMNVSTLELGDSALYLCASSSGQGLAGELFFGEGSRLTVL.

For the CDR3, the DNA is TGCGCCAGCAGCCAAACGACCGGAGGCTCCTACAATGAGCAGTTCTTC. Translated: CASSQTTGGSYNEQFF. The chain employs TRBV4-1 and TRBJ2-1, with TRBD2 as a possible D gene (5 bases). V was shortened by 2 bases and J by 0 bases, with 11 bases between the two germline ends. Germline-derived CDR1 and CDR2 are MGHRA and YSYEKL. The CDR3 runs to 16 residues.

The chain is built from TRBV19 and TRBJ2-2, with 7 bases fitting TRBD1. The CDR3 has 17 residues. Unmatched junction bases numbered 10, after V lost 4 bases and J lost 2 bases. Germline loops: CDR1 LNHDA, CDR2 SQIVND (reference sequence). CDR3 region: CASSTGVGTDNTGELFF. For the CDR3, the DNA is TGTGCCAGTAGTACAGGGGTCGGGACAGATAACACCGGGGAGCTGTTTTTT.

This clone was seen once. The chain uses TRBV11-3 and TRBJ2-2; possible D gene TRBD2, 6 bases. V was trimmed by 6 bases and J by 4 bases, leaving 18 bases between them. From germline, CDR1 is SGHNT and CDR2 YENEEA. CDR3 length equals 16 residues. The CDR3 nucleotides read TGTGCCAGCAGTTTCGCTAGCGCGGGTGGCACCGGGGAGCTGTTTTTT. As protein: CASSFASAGGTGELFF.

The V call is TRBV11-2, the J call TRBJ1-1; a weak D match, TRBD1 (5 bases). The CDR3 has 15 amino acids. Looked up from germline, CDR1 is SGHAT and CDR2 is FQNNGV. V was shortened by 1 base and J by 0 bases, with 9 bases between the two germline ends. The CDR3 DNA follows: TGTGCCAGCAGCTTAGCCGCAGGGTTGAACACTGAAGCTTTCTTT. It yields the protein CASSLAAGLNTEAFF.

The chain carries TRBV5-4 and TRBJ2-7; 9 bases align to TRBD1. The CDR3 consists of 16 residues. In germline, CDR1 is SGHNT, CDR2 YYREEE (reference sequence). Germline trimming cut 2 bases from V and 2 bases from J; bases unmatched to any gene: 8. This chain's CDR3 is CASSFPGQGTPYEQYF. CDR3 DNA sequence: TGTGCCAGCAGCTTTCCGGGACAGGGAACCCCCTACGAGCAGTACTTC.

As for this clone: Other DNA sequences in this specimen translate into the identical CDR3. This chain links TRBV7-9 with TRBJ1-1, with TRBD1 as a possible D gene (5 bases). Trimming cost V 3 bases and J 4 bases, with 9 bases left between them. The CDR3 is 13 amino acids. Germline V gene data show CDR1 as SEHNR and CDR2 as FQNEAQ (reference sequence). The CDR3 is CASSFEGVTEAFF. In DNA, the CDR3 is TGTGCCAGCAGCTTCGAAGGGGTCACTGAAGCTTTCTTT.

The V and J genes are TRBV5-1 and TRBJ1-2, with D hard to call. V was pared by 5 bases and J by 3 bases, with 11 bases between. Germline lookup yields CDR1 SGHRS and CDR2 YFSETQ. CDR3 size: 13 residues. CDR3 residues: CASRLDIDYGYTF. The CDR3 DNA is TGCGCCAGCAGACTCGACATCGACTATGGCTACACCTTC.